These T cell receptor beta chains were read from a single sample in a study of persistence of HIV-infected CD4 T cells. Profiling relied on immunoSEQ multiplex PCR, and the TCRdb table lists in-frame clones only, not all of them. Found here are 25,000 to 35,000 clones, roughly 80% of them singletons; the top ten hold less than 0.95%. These receptors' antigens are unknown. Sequenced material: CD4+ T cells sorted from PBMCs after roughly 17-hour stimulation, taken from a patient who received antiretroviral therapy. Receptors were obtained from an adult woman with HIV who was CMV-seropositive. Both conserved end residues are trimmed from each CDR3. Fields, in order: V gene, CDR3 protein.

V: TRBV6-6; CDR3: ASSPAGENTIY
V: TRBV11-2; CDR3: ASSLSAVGGAGAF
V: TRBV6-5; CDR3: ASSYDIRDTEAF
V: TRBV7-8; CDR3: ASSLVVVRETQY
V: TRBV7-6; CDR3: ASSLPSGGNEQF
V: TRBV24-1; CDR3: ATSDLPGLAGRTGETQY
V: TRBV7-9; CDR3: ASSTRTGRGINTEAF
V: TRBV7-3; CDR3: ASSPTGTSGGWWETQY
V: TRBV5-4; CDR3: ASSLGQGSLEGYT
V: TRBV7-2; CDR3: ASSFLWNSPLH
V: TRBV5-5; CDR3: ASSLGQLPGLGELF
V: TRBV7-9; CDR3: ASSPYSGWSSDTQY
V: TRBV19; CDR3: ASSIYMGTGMIENEKLF